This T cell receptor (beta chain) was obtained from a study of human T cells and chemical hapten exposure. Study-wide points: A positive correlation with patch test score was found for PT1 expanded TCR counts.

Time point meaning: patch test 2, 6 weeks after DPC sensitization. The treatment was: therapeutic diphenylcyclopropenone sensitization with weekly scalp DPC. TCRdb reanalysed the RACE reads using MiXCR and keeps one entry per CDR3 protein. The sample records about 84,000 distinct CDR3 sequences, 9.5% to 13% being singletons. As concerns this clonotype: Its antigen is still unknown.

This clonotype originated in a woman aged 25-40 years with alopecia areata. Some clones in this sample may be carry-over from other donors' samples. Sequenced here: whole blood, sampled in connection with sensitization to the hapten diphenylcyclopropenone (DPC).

The CDR3 spells CASSQGRDEQFF. The CDR3 region has the DNA TGTGCCAGCTCACAGGGAAGGGATGAGCAGTTCTTC. V usage is TRBV18 and J usage is TRBJ2-1; no definite D call. This CDR3 is 12 amino acids long. CDR1 KGHSH and CDR2 LQKENI come from the germline V gene. V lost 4 bases, J lost 8 bases, and 9 bases lay in between.